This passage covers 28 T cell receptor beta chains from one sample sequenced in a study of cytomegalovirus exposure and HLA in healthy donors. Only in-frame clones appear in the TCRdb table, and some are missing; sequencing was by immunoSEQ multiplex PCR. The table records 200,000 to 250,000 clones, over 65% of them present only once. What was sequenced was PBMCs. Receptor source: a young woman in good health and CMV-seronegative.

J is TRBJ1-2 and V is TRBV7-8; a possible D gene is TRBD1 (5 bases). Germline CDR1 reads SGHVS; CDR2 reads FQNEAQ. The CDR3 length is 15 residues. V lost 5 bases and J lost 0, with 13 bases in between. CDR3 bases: TGTGCCAGCAGCGCCCGGGGCGTTTCTAACTATGGCTACACCTTC. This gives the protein CASSARGVSNYGYTF.

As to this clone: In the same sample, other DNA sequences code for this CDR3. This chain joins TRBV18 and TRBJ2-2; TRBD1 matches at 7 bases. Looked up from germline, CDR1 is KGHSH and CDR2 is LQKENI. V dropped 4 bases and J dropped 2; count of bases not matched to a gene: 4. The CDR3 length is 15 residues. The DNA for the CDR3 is TGTGCCAGCTCACTCCGACAGGGAAACACCGGGGAGCTGTTTTTT. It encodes CASSLRQGNTGELFF.

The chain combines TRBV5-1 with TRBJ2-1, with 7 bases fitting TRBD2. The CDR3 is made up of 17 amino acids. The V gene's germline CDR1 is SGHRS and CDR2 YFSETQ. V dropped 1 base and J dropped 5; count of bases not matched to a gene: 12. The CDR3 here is CASSLLGGLAANNEQFF. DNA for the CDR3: TGCGCCAGCAGCTTGCTCGGAGGGCTAGCGGCTAACAATGAGCAGTTCTTC. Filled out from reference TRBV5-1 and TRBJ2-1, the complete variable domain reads KAGVTQTPRYLIKTRGQQVTLSCSPISGHRSVSWYQQTPGQGLQFLFEYFSETQRNKGNFPGRFSGRQFSNSRSEMNVSTLELGDSALYLCASSLLGGLAANNEQFFGPGTRLTVL.

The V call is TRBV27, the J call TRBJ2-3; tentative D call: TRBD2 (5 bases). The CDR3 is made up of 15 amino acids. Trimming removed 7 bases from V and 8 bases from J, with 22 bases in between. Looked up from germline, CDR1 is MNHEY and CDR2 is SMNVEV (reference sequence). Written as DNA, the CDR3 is TGTGCCAGCACCCCGGGTAGCGAGCCCTTACGTACGCAGTATTTT. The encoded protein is CASTPGSEPLRTQYF.

This CDR3 reads CASSRRWTSESTDTQYF. CDR3 sequence (DNA): TGCGCCAGCAGCCGACGATGGACTAGCGAGAGCACAGATACGCAGTATTTT. V is TRBV4-1 and J is TRBJ2-3; 9 bases line up with TRBD2. Trimming removed 4 bases from V and 0 bases from J; junction bases left unmatched: 8. This CDR3 comprises 17 residues. Per the germline V gene, CDR1 is MGHRA and CDR2 is YSYEKL.

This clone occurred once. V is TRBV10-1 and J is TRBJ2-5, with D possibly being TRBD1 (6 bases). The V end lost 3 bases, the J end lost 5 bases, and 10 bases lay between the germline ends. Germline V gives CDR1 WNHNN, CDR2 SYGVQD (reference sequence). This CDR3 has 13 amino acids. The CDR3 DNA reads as TGCGCCAGCAGTGAACAGGGTTTTGAGACCCAGTACTTC. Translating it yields CASSEQGFETQYF.

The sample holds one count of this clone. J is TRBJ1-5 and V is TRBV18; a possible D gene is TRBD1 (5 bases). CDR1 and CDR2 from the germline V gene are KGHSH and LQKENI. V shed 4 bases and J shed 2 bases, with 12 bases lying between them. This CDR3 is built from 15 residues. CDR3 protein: CASSLQGQRNQPQHF. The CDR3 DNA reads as TGTGCCAGCTCACTCCAGGGTCAGCGCAATCAGCCCCAGCATTTT.

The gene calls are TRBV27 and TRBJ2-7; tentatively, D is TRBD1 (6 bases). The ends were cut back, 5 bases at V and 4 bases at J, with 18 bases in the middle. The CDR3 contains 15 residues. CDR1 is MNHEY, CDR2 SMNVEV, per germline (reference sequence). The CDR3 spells CASSRYRVKGYEQYF. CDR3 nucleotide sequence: TGTGCCAGCAGTAGATACAGGGTGAAGGGTTACGAGCAGTACTTC.

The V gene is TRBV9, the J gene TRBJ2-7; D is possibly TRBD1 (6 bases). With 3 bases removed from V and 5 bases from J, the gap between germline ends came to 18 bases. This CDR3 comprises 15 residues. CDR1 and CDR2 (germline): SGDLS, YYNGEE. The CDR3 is CASSATTGLNDEQYF. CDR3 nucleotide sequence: TGTGCCAGCAGCGCCACGACAGGTCTTAATGACGAGCAGTACTTC. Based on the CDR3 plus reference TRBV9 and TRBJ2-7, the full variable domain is DSGVTQTPKHLITATGQRVTLRCSPRSGDLSVYWYQQSLDQGLQFLIQYYNGEERAKGNILERFSAQQFPDLHSELNLSSLELGDSALYFCASSATTGLNDEQYFGPGTRLTVT.

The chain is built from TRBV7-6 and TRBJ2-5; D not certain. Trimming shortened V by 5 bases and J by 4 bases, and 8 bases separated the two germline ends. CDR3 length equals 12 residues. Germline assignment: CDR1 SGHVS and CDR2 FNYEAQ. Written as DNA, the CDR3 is TGTGCCAGCAGCCCCCTCGTAGAGACCCAGTACTTC. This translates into CASSPLVETQYF.

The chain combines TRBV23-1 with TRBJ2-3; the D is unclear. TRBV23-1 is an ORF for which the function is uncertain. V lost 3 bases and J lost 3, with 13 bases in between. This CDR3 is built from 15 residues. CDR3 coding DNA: TGCGCCAGCAGTCAGAACGTACCTAAGACAGATACGCAGTATTTT. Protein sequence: CASSQNVPKTDTQYF.

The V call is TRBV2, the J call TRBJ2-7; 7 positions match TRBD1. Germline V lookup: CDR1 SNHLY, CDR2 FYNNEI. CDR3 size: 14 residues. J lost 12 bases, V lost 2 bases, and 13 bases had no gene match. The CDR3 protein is CASSERDRVVPGYF. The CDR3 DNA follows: TGTGCCAGCAGTGAACGAGACAGGGTCGTTCCAGGGTACTTC. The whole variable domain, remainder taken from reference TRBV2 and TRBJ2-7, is EPEVTQTPSHQVTQMGQEVILRCVPISNHLYFYWYRQILGQKVEFLVSFYNNEISEKSEIFDDQFSVERPDGSNFTLKIRSTKLEDSAMYFCASSERDRVVPGYFGPGTRLTVT.

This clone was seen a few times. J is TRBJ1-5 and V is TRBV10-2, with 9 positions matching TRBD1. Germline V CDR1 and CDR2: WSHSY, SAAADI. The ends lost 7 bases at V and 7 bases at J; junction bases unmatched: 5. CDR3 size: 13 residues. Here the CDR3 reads CASTGQGGQPQHF. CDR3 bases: TGCGCCAGCACGGGACAGGGAGGACAGCCCCAGCATTTT.

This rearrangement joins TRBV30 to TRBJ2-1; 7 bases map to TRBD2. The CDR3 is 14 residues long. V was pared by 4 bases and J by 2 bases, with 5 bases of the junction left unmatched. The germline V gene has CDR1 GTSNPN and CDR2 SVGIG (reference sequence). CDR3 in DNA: TGTGCCTGGACTAGCGGAGGTACCTACAATGAGCAGTTCTTC. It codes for CAWTSGGTYNEQFF.

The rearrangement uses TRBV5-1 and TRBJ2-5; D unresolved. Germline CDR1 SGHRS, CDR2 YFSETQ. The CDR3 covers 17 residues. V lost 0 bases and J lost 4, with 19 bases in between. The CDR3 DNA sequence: TGCGCCAGCAGCTTGGCAGGTCCCGGCTACAGCGTAGAGACCCAGTACTTC. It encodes CASSLAGPGYSVETQYF.

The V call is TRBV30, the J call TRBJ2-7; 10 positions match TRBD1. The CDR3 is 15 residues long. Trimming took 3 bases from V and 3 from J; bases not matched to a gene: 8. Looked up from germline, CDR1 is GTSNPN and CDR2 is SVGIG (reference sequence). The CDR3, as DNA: TGTGCCTGGAGGAAACGCCGGGACAGGGGCTACGAGCAGTACTTC. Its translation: CAWRKRRDRGYEQYF. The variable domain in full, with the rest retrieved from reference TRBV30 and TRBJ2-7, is SQTIHQWPATLVQPVGSPLSLECTVEGTSNPNLYWYRQAAGRGLQLLFYSVGIGQISSEVPQNLSASRPQDRQFILSSKKLLLSDSGFYLCAWRKRRDRGYEQYFGPGTRLTVT.

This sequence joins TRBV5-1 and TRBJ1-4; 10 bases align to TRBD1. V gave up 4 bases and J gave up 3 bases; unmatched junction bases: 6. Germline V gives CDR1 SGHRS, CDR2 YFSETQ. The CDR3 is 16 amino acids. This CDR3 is CASSLGDRGPNEKLFF. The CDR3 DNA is TGCGCCAGCAGCCTGGGGGACAGGGGACCTAATGAAAAACTGTTTTTT. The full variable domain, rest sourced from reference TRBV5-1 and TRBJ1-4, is KAGVTQTPRYLIKTRGQQVTLSCSPISGHRSVSWYQQTPGQGLQFLFEYFSETQRNKGNFPGRFSGRQFSNSRSEMNVSTLELGDSALYLCASSLGDRGPNEKLFFGSGTQLSVL.

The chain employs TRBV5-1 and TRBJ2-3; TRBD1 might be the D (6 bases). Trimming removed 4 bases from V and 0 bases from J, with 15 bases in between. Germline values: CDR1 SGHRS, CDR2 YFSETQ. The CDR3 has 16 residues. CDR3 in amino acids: CASSLSGTTSTDTQYF. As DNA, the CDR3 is TGCGCCAGCAGCCTATCCGGGACAACTAGCACAGATACGCAGTATTTT.

The CDR3 coding sequence is TGTGCCAGCAGCTTAGAGGGACAGGGTTATGAAGCTTTCTTT. It specifies CASSLEGQGYEAFF. The gene calls are TRBV11-2 and TRBJ1-1; 9 bases line up with TRBD1. Per germline, CDR1 SGHAT and CDR2 FQNNGV. The CDR3 runs 14 residues. The junction had 3 bases not matched to a gene; V was cut back by 0 bases and J by 7 bases.

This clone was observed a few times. The CDR3 loop is CASSWTGKTEAFF. DNA for the CDR3: TGCGCCAGCAGCTGGACAGGGAAAACTGAAGCTTTCTTT. The chain uses TRBV5-1 and TRBJ1-1; 8 bases map to TRBD1. Germline-derived CDR1 and CDR2 are SGHRS and YFSETQ. CDR3 length: 13 amino acids. V shed 3 bases and J 5 bases; nucleotides not matched to a gene: 3.

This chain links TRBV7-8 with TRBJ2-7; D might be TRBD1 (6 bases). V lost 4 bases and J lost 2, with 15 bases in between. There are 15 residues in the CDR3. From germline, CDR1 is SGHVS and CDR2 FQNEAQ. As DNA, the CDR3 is TGTGCCAGCAGCTCCCCAGGGACAAGCACCTACGAGCAGTACTTC. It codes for CASSSPGTSTYEQYF. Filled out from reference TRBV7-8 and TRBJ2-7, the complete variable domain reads GAGVSQSPRYKVAKRGQDVALRCDPISGHVSLFWYQQALGQGPEFLTYFQNEAQLDKSGLPSDRFFAERPEGSVSTLKIQRTQQEDSAVYLCASSSPGTSTYEQYFGPGTRLTVT.

For the CDR3, the DNA is TGCAGCGTTGAACGGCGGGACGGGGACGAGCAGTACTTC. Its protein is CSVERRDGDEQYF. The chain uses TRBV29-1 and TRBJ2-7; tentative D call: TRBD2 (6 bases). V dropped 2 bases and J dropped 5 bases, with 13 bases sitting between them. The germline gives CDR1 SQVTM, CDR2 ANQGSEA. The CDR3 has 13 amino acids.

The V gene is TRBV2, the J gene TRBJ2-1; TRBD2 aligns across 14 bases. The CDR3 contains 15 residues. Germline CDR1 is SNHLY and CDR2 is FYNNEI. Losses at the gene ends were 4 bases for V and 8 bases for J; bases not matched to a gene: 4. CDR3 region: CASSAGTSGSHEQFF. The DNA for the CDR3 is TGTGCCAGCAGTGCCGGGACTAGCGGGAGTCATGAGCAGTTCTTC.

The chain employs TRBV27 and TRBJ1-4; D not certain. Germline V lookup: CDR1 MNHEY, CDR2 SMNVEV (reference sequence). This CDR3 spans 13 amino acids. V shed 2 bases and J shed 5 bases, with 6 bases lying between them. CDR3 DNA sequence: TGTGCCAGCAGTTTACTGGGGAATGAAAAACTGTTTTTT. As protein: CASSLLGNEKLFF.

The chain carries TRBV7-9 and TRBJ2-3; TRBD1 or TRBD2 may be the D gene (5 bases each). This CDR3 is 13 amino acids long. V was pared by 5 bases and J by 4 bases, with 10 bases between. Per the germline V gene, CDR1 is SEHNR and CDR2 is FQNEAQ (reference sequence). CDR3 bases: TGTGCCAGCAGCCGGGGCCAGCCAGATACGCAGTATTTT. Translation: CASSRGQPDTQYF.

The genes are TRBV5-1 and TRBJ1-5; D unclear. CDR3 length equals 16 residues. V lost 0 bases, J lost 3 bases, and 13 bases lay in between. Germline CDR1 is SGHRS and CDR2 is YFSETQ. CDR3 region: CASSLVEAEFNQPQHF. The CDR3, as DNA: TGCGCCAGCAGCTTGGTTGAAGCCGAGTTCAATCAGCCCCAGCATTTT.

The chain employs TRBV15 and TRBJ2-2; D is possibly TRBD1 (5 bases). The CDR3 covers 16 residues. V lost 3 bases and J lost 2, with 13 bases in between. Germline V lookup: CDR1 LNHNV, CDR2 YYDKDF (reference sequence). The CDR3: CATSSDPTANTGELFF. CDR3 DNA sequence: TGTGCCACCAGCAGTGACCCGACAGCTAACACCGGGGAGCTGTTTTTT.

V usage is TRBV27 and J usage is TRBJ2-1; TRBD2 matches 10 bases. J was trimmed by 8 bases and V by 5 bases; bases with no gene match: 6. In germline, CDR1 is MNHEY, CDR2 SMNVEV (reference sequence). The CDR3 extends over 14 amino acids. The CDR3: CASSRTSGGDEQFF. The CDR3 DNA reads TGTGCCAGCAGTCGGACTAGCGGAGGGGATGAGCAGTTCTTC.